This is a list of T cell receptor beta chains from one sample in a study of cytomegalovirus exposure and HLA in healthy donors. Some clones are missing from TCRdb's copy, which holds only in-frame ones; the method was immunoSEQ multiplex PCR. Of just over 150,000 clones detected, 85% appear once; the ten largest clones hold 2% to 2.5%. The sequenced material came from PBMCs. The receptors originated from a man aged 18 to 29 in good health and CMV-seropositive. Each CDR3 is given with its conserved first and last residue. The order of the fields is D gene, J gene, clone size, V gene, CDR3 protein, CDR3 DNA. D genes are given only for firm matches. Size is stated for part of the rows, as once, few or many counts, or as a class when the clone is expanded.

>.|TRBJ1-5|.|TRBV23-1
CASGRQEGGDQPQHF
TGCGCCAGCGGCCGACAGGAGGGAGGGGATCAGCCCCAGCATTTT
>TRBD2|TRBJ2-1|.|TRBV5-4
CASSLFQGLSVGQFF
TGTGCCAGCAGCTTGTTTCAGGGACTATCAGTAGGGCAGTTCTTC
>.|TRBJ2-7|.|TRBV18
CASTSGQNSYEQYF
TGTGCCTCTACGTCCGGACAGAACTCCTACGAGCAGTACTTC
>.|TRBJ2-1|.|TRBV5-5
CASSSPYNEQFF
TGTGCCAGCAGCTCCCCTTACAATGAGCAGTTCTTC
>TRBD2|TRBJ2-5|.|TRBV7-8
CASSLRGSGGFGETQYF
TGTGCCAGCAGCTTAAGGGGTAGCGGGGGTTTCGGAGAGACCCAGTACTTC
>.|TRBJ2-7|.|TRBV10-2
CASSDGVSSYEQYF
TGCGCCAGCAGTGACGGGGTGAGCTCCTACGAGCAGTACTTC
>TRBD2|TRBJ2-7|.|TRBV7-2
CASSSGLAVYEQYF
TGTGCCAGCAGTTCAGGACTAGCGGTCTACGAGCAGTACTTC
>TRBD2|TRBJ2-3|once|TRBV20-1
CSALSGGIQYF
TGCAGTGCTTTAAGCGGGGGGATTCAGTATTTT
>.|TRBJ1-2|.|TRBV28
CASSTPREGANYGYTF
TGTGCCAGCAGTACTCCTCGAGAGGGCGCTAACTATGGCTACACCTTC
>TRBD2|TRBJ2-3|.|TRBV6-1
CASMGLASTDTQYF
TGTGCCAGCATGGGACTAGCTAGCACAGATACGCAGTATTTT
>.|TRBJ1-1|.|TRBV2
CASSYVDTEAFF
TGTGCCAGCAGCTACGTCGACACTGAAGCTTTCTTT
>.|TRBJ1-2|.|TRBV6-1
CASVDSNYGYTF
TGTGCCAGCGTAGACAGCAACTATGGCTACACCTTC
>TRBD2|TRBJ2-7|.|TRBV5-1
CASSLAGGGAGEQYF
TGCGCCAGCAGCTTGGCAGGCGGGGGGGCTGGGGAGCAGTACTTC
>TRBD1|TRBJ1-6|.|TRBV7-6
CASSPDRDSSPLHF
TGTGCCAGCAGCCCGGACCGGGACAGTTCACCCCTCCACTTT
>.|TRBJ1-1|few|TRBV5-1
CASSGQMNTEAFF
TGCGCCAGCAGCGGTCAGATGAACACTGAAGCTTTCTTT
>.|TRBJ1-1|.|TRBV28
CASREGTRAFGPEAFF
TGTGCCAGCAGGGAGGGGACTAGGGCGTTCGGGCCTGAAGCTTTCTTT
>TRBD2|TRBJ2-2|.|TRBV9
CASSPHAGVAGELFF
TGTGCCAGCAGCCCCCACGCGGGGGTGGCCGGGGAGCTGTTTTTT
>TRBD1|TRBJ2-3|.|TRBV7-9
CASSLGGTGVTDTQYF
TGTGCCAGCAGCTTAGGAGGGACAGGGGTCACAGATACGCAGTATTTT
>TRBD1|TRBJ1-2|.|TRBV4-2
CASSQRFFGTGYGYTF
TGTGCCAGCAGCCAACGGTTTTTTGGGACAGGCTATGGCTACACCTTC
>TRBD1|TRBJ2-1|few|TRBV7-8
CASSLGARGPTLEQFF
TGTGCCAGCAGCTTAGGCGCCAGGGGGCCTACTCTGGAGCAGTTCTTC
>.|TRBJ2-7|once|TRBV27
CASSEGREQYF
TGTGCCAGTTCCGAGGGTAGGGAGCAGTACTTC
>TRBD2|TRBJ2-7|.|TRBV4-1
CASSQYVGGFNEQYF
TGCGCCAGCAGCCAATACGTGGGGGGGTTCAACGAGCAGTACTTC
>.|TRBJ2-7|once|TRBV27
CASSPGSSPYEQYF
TGTGCCAGCAGCCCAGGGTCTTCTCCCTACGAGCAGTACTTC
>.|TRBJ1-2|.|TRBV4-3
CASSPGGVGYGYTF
TGCGCCAGCAGCCCAGGAGGTGTTGGCTATGGCTACACCTTC
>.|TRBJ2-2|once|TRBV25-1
CASSDEGNTGELFF
TGTGCCAGCAGCGATGAGGGCAACACCGGGGAGCTGTTTTTT
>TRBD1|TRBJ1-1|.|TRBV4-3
CASSQALPMTGRMNTEAFF
TGCGCCAGCAGCCAAGCTCTCCCCATGACAGGGAGGATGAACACTGAAGCTTTCTTT
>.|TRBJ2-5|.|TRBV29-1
CSVVLSTGGETQYF
TGCAGCGTTGTTCTATCCACAGGAGGGGAGACCCAGTACTTC
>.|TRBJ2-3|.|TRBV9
CASSVEAGRWTDTQYF
TGTGCCAGCAGCGTAGAGGCAGGAAGGTGGACAGATACGCAGTATTTT
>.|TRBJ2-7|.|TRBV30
CAWSLAGGQYF
TGTGCCTGGAGTTTAGCTGGTGGGCAGTACTTC
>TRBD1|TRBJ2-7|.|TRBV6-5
CASRRTGEAYEQYF
TGTGCCAGCAGACGGACAGGGGAGGCCTACGAGCAGTACTTC
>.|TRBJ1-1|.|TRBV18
CASSPPLGNTEAFF
TGTGCCAGCTCACCACCCTTGGGCAACACTGAAGCTTTCTTT
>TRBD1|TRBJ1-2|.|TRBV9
CASIHGDRGRIGYTF
TGTGCCAGCATCCATGGGGACAGGGGGCGAATTGGCTACACCTTC
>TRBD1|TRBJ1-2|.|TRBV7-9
CATTGTGEILAHF
TGTGCCACCACGGGGACAGGGGAGATATTAGCCCACTTC
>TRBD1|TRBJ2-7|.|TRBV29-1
CSGILNRGTYEQYF
TGCAGCGGTATTCTAAACAGGGGGACCTACGAGCAGTACTTC
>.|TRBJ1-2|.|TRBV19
CASSIDIPQGLYGYTF
TGTGCCAGTAGTATAGATATTCCGCAGGGATTATATGGCTACACCTTC
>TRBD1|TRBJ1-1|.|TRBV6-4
CASSLTGQGNTEAFF
TGTGCCAGCAGTTTAACGGGACAGGGGAACACTGAAGCTTTCTTT
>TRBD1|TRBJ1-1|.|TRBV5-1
CASSLDQGAAEAFF
TGCGCCAGCAGCTTGGACCAGGGGGCAGCTGAAGCTTTCTTT
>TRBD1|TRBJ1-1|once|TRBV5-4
CASSMGQEPEAFF
TGTGCCAGCAGCATGGGACAGGAGCCTGAAGCTTTCTTT
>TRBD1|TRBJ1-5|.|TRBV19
CASSIITGGYSNQPQHF
TGTGCCAGTAGTATAATTACAGGGGGTTATAGCAATCAGCCCCAGCATTTT